These 17 T cell receptor beta chains originate from one sample sequenced in a study of blood T cells in healthy people across ages. Primers used in a second PCR of roughly 6 to 11 cycles were a sample-barcoded 5' primer and a J-beta primer mix. TCRdb reprocessed the 5' RACE reads via MiXCR and lists one record per CDR3 protein. The sample has about 930,000 distinct CDR3 sequences, approximately 32% seen once. These data were also reused for a study on T cells of mothers and their children.

Sequencing was done on a sample of blood. The origin of the receptors is a woman between 35 and 50 years old in good health.

The genes are TRBV3-1 and TRBJ2-7; D gene unclear. V was cut by 1 base and J by 0 bases, with 10 bases left in between. The germline V gene encodes CDR1 LGHDT and CDR2 YNNKEL (reference sequence). The CDR3 has 15 residues. Here the CDR3 reads CASSQGLAVSYEQYF. The DNA of the CDR3 is TGTGCCAGCAGCCAAGGCCTGGCAGTCTCCTACGAGCAGTACTTC.

This sequence joins TRBV20-1 and TRBJ1-4; D gene uncertain. The CDR3 runs to 16 residues. Germline-derived CDR1 and CDR2 are DFQATT and SNEGSKA (reference sequence). With 2 bases removed from V and 2 bases from J, the gap between germline ends came to 15 bases. CDR3 amino acids: CSARTAIGLTNEKLFF. The DNA for the CDR3 is TGCAGTGCTAGAACGGCGATCGGCCTCACTAATGAAAAACTGTTTTTT.

As regards this clonotype: It may be a read error: a sequence one base away is much more abundant. The chain couples TRBV12-5 to TRBJ2-1, with D perhaps matching TRBD1 or TRBD2 (5 bases each). Trimming left V 7 bases short and J 10 bases short, with 14 bases between. The CDR3 length is 12 residues. The germline V gene encodes CDR1 LGHNT and CDR2 FRNRAP. The CDR3 protein is CASAPGRAEQFF. CDR3 nucleotide sequence: TGTGCTAGTGCCCCGGGACGAGCGGAGCAGTTCTTC.

This clonotype came up a few times. The rearrangement uses TRBV7-2 and TRBJ1-4; no clear D. This CDR3 contains 14 residues. Germline assignment: CDR1 SGHTA and CDR2 FQGNSA. The V and J ends lost 5 bases and 0 bases respectively, with 7 bases between them. The CDR3 spells CASSPLSTNEKLFF. CDR3 nucleotides: TGTGCCAGCAGCCCTCTTTCAACTAATGAAAAACTGTTTTTT.

The rearrangement joins TRBV25-1 to TRBJ1-2, with a weak D call TRBD1 (6 bases). Germline loops: CDR1 MGHDK, CDR2 SYGVNS. CDR3 length: 14 residues. V dropped 6 bases and J dropped 4 bases, with 15 bases sitting between them. CDR3 sequence: CASRDRTALYGYTF. Written as DNA, the CDR3 is TGTGCCAGCAGGGATCGGACAGCCCTCTATGGCTACACCTTC.

This clonotype was seen many times. For the CDR3, the DNA is TGCGCCAGCAGCCTCCAGTCACACCCGTACCCCTACGAGCAGTACTTC. The encoded protein is CASSLQSHPYPYEQYF. This rearrangement joins TRBV5-1 to TRBJ2-7; unclear D gene. Trimming pared 4 bases from V and 2 bases from J, leaving 19 bases between. Germline assignment: CDR1 SGHRS and CDR2 YFSETQ. The CDR3 spans 16 residues.

V usage is TRBV6-2 or TRBV6-3 and J usage is TRBJ1-5; D is unclear. The V and J ends lost 2 bases and 4 bases respectively, with 9 bases between them. Germline CDR1 is MNHEY and CDR2 is SVGEGT. The CDR3 totals 14 residues. CDR3 region: CASSYVQDNQPQHF. Written as DNA, the CDR3 is TGTGCCAGCAGTTACGTGCAGGATAATCAGCCCCAGCATTTT.

In this sample, this clonotype turned up a few times. The chain carries TRBV20-1 and TRBJ1-5, with D possibly being TRBD1 (6 bases). V dropped 1 base and J dropped 3 bases, with 13 bases sitting between them. Germline CDR1 reads DFQATT; CDR2 reads SNEGSKA (reference sequence). The CDR3 sequence is 15 residues long. The CDR3 sequence: CSARGTVDTNQPQHF. Here the CDR3 DNA reads TGCAGTGCTAGAGGGACAGTGGATACCAATCAGCCCCAGCATTTT.

This clonotype appeared a single time. V and J are TRBV12-3 or TRBV12-4 and TRBJ2-5; 7 positions match TRBD1. The CDR3 is 14 amino acids. The ends lost 4 bases at V and 5 bases at J; junction bases unmatched: 7. The CDR3: CASSSQTGSETQYF. Written as DNA, the CDR3 is TGTGCCAGCAGTTCCCAGACAGGGTCGGAGACCCAGTACTTC.

A few counts support this clonotype. V usage is TRBV28 and J usage is TRBJ1-2, with D unclear. The CDR3 loop spans 14 amino acids. Germline V gene lookup returns CDR1 MDHEN and CDR2 SYDVKM. The V and J ends lost 3 bases and 5 bases respectively, with 13 bases between them. The CDR3: CASSLSGVVYGYTF. The CDR3 DNA reads TGTGCCAGCAGTTTGTCCGGGGTGGTGTATGGCTACACCTTC.

This clonotype has a handful of counts. The V call is TRBV5-8, the J call TRBJ2-1; unclear D gene. The germline gives CDR1 SGHTS, CDR2 YDEGEE. V was shortened by 0 bases and J by 12 bases, with 13 bases between the two germline ends. The CDR3 runs 13 residues. CDR3 sequence reads: CASSLGAEIGQFF. The CDR3, as DNA: TGTGCCAGCAGCTTGGGGGCGGAAATAGGGCAGTTCTTC.

The chain has TRBV5-1 and TRBJ2-4, with 8 positions matching TRBD1. This CDR3 region has 14 residues. The V segment lost 4 bases and the J segment 8 bases; nucleotides outside the gene matches: 8. From germline, CDR1 is SGHRS and CDR2 YFSETQ. CDR3 region: CASSPQGVRDIQYF. In DNA form, the CDR3 reads TGCGCCAGCAGCCCACAGGGGGTCAGGGACATTCAGTACTTC.

The sample holds many counts of this clonotype. Germline and junction disagree at one end, which may indicate a read error. The CDR3 region is CASSLSSEQYF. The CDR3 DNA reads as TGCGCCAGCAGCTTGTCTAGCGAGCAGTACTTC. V and J are TRBV28 and TRBJ2-7; D gene ambiguous. Germline V gene lookup returns CDR1 MDHEN and CDR2 SYDVKM. This CDR3 region has 11 residues.

V and J are TRBV28 and TRBJ2-7; D is unresolved. CDR1 and CDR2 (germline): MDHEN, SYDVKM. The CDR3 is made up of 13 amino acids. Deletions cut 7 bases from V and 2 bases from J, with 12 bases between. CDR3: CASTWEGPYEQYF. Here the CDR3 DNA reads TGTGCCAGCACCTGGGAAGGGCCCTACGAGCAGTACTTC.

The rearrangement links TRBV15 to TRBJ2-1, with 11 bases aligning to TRBD2. This CDR3 region has 17 residues. Germline lookup yields CDR1 LNHNV and CDR2 YYDKDF (reference sequence). The junction had 14 bases not matched to a gene; V was cut back by 0 bases and J by 13 bases. DNA for the CDR3: TGTGCCACCAGCAGAGAGCTAGCGGGGGGCCTCTGGGAGACCCAGTTCTTC. Protein sequence: CATSRELAGGLWETQFF.

This clonotype showed up just once. The CDR3 loop reads CSVARQPYGYTF. In DNA, the CDR3 is TGCAGCGTTGCGAGACAGCCCTATGGCTACACCTTC. The rearrangement joins TRBV29-1 to TRBJ1-2; the D gene is possibly TRBD1 (5 bases). The CDR3 spans 12 residues. V dropped 4 bases and J dropped 4 bases, with 10 bases sitting between them. Germline V lookup: CDR1 SQVTM, CDR2 ANQGSEA. The whole variable domain, remainder taken from reference TRBV29-1 and TRBJ1-2, is SAVISQKPSRDICQRGTSLTIQCQVDSQVTMMFWYRQQPGQSLTLIATANQGSEATYESGFVIDKFPISRPNLTFSTLTVSNMSPEDSSIYLCSVARQPYGYTFGSGTRLTVV.

This clonotype was recorded at least ten times. The chain has TRBV7-2 and TRBJ2-5; D may correspond to TRBD1 or TRBD2 (6 bases each). Looked up from germline, CDR1 is SGHTA and CDR2 is FQGNSA. CDR3 length equals 15 residues. V was cut by 4 bases and J by 4 bases, with 16 bases left in between. The CDR3, as DNA: TGTGCCAGCAGCTCTCGACTAGTAGGGGGAGAGACCCAGTACTTC. The encoded protein is CASSSRLVGGETQYF. Full variable domain (outside the CDR3, taken from reference TRBV7-2 and TRBJ2-5): GAGVSQSPSNKVTEKGKDVELRCDPISGHTALYWYRQSLGQGLEFLIYFQGNSAPDKSGLPSDRFSAERTGGSVSTLTIQRTQQEDSAVYLCASSSRLVGGETQYFGPGTRLLVL.